This passage covers 10 T cell receptor beta chains from one sample sequenced in a study of blood T cells in healthy people across ages. Combining a sample-barcoded 5' primer with a J-beta primer mix, a second PCR ran for about 7 to 11 cycles. One entry per CDR3 protein results from TCRdb running MiXCR on the 5' RACE reads. The top ten hold 7.7% of the sample, which has some 1.7 million distinct CDR3 sequences, 28% seen once. Sequencing was carried out using blood. These receptors all stem from a woman aged 25 to 45 in good health.

This clonotype was detected ten times or more. The rearrangement uses TRBV7-2 and TRBJ2-4; the match to TRBD2 covers 8 bases. Per the germline V gene, CDR1 is SGHTA and CDR2 is FQGNSA. The CDR3 contains 18 residues. The J segment lost 3 bases and the V segment lost 1 base, leaving 11 bases of the junction unmatched. The CDR3 bases are TGTGCCAGCAGCTTAGTACTAGCGGTAGGGGCGGGCAAAAACATTCAGTACTTC. Encoded protein: CASSLVLAVGAGKNIQYF.

The rearrangement links TRBV29-1 to TRBJ1-2; D is unresolved. The V and J ends lost 8 bases and 6 bases respectively, with 19 bases between them. CDR3 size: 13 residues. The germline V gene has CDR1 SQVTM and CDR2 ANQGSEA. The CDR3 here is CSMKYETSHGYTF. The CDR3, as DNA: TGCAGCATGAAGTACGAGACTTCACATGGCTACACCTTC.

The chain is built from TRBV5-5 and TRBJ1-4; D possibly corresponds to TRBD1 (5 bases). This CDR3 spans 14 amino acids. The V gene's germline CDR1 is SGHKS and CDR2 YYEKEE (reference sequence). Trimming pared 5 bases from V and 8 bases from J, leaving 16 bases between. The CDR3 DNA reads TGTGCCAGCAGGATTCAGGGTGGTTCGGAAAAACTGTTTTTT. Protein product: CASRIQGGSEKLFF.

Concerning this clonotype itself: Its ends do not fully match the called genes, so a read error is possible. V usage is TRBV6-2 or TRBV6-3 and J usage is TRBJ2-3; D gene unclear. The CDR3 is made up of 15 amino acids. CDR1 is MNHEY, CDR2 SVGEGT, per germline. CDR3 in amino acids: CASSFRPASTNTQYF. The CDR3 nucleotides are TGTGCCAGCAGTTTTCGCCCGGCGAGCACAAATACGCAGTATTTT.

This chain uses TRBV5-1 with TRBJ2-7; possibly TRBD2 for D (5 bases). This CDR3 region has 14 residues. Trimming removed 4 bases from V and 6 bases from J, with 17 bases in between. Germline CDR1 reads SGHRS; CDR2 reads YFSETQ. The CDR3 protein is CASSPLDGVGEQYF. In DNA, the CDR3 is TGCGCCAGCAGCCCATTAGACGGGGTTGGCGAGCAGTACTTC.

This clonotype has a count of ten or more. The chain has TRBV7-2 and TRBJ2-7; 11 nucleotides line up with TRBD2. V trimming: 2 bases; J trimming: 2 bases; junction bases outside the gene matches: 11. Per germline, CDR1 SGHTA and CDR2 FQGNSA. This CDR3 contains 18 residues. The DNA for the CDR3 is TGTGCCAGCAGCTTATCTCCACTAGCGGGAGATAACGCCTACGAGCAGTACTTC. It codes for CASSLSPLAGDNAYEQYF.

This chain's CDR3 is CSVWDLGVADTQYF. The DNA for the CDR3 is TGCAGCGTTTGGGACCTGGGTGTAGCAGATACGCAGTATTTT. The chain is built from TRBV29-1 and TRBJ2-3, with D possibly called TRBD1 or TRBD2 (5 bases each). Looked up from germline, CDR1 is SQVTM and CDR2 is ANQGSEA. V was clipped by 5 bases and J by 4 bases, with 16 bases between them. This CDR3 has 14 amino acids.

This clonotype was counted many times. This chain connects TRBV5-1 to TRBJ2-1, with 10 bases fitting TRBD2. The CDR3 is 15 residues long. Germline CDR1 and CDR2: SGHRS and YFSETQ. J was trimmed by 5 bases and V by 5 bases; bases with no gene match: 7. In nucleotides, the CDR3 is TGCGCCAGCAGATCCCTAGCGGGGGCCGACAATGAGCAGTTCTTC. Protein sequence: CASRSLAGADNEQFF.

The CDR3 spells CASSSIAGAPGEQFF. In nucleotides, the CDR3 is TGTGCCAGCAGCTCGATAGCGGGAGCGCCGGGTGAGCAGTTCTTC. This rearrangement joins TRBV12-3 or TRBV12-4 to TRBJ2-1, with TRBD2 identical over 9 bases. V lost 6 bases to trimming and J lost 9 bases; unmatched junction nucleotides: 12. CDR3 size: 15 residues.

This clonotype has just a few counts. J is TRBJ2-5 and V is TRBV10-3; D gene ambiguous. Germline lookup yields CDR1 ENHRY and CDR2 SYGVKD. Trimming took off 0 bases at V and 1 base at J, with 6 bases between the two ends. The CDR3 totals 14 residues. CDR3 residues: CAISESSPQETQYF. As DNA, the CDR3 is TGTGCCATCAGTGAGTCTAGCCCCCAAGAGACCCAGTACTTC.